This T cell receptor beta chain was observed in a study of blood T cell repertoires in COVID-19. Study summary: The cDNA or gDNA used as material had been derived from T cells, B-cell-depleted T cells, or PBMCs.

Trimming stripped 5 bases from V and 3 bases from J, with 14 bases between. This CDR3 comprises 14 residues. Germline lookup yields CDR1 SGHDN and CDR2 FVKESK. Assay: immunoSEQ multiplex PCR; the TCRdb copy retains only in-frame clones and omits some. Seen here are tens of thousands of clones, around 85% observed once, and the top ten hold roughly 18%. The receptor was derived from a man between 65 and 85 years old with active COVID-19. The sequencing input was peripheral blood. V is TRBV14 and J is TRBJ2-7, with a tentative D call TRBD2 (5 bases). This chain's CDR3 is CASSGWESVYEQYF. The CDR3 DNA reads TGTGCCAGCAGCGGGTGGGAGTCGGTCTACGAGCAGTACTTC.